This TCR beta chain came from a study of T cells in Graves' hyperthyroidism and ophthalmopathy. RNA transcripts yielded amplified TCR beta CDR3 regions. The primer set for the first-round RT-PCR of the TCR CDR3 was HTBI. TCRdb re-analysed the multiplex PCR reads in MiXCR, keeping a single row per CDR3 protein. The table has 500,000 to 800,000 distinct CDR3 sequences, about 15% seen once; the top ten hold 9.5% to 15%. In germline, CDR1 is DFQATT, CDR2 SNEGSKA (reference sequence). With V trimmed by 5 bases and J by 5 bases, 4 bases remained unmatched. The CDR3 length is 14 residues. The sequenced material came from blood. The chain recombines TRBV20-1 with TRBJ2-3; 13 nucleotides agree with TRBD2. The TCR was taken from a woman aged 45-60 years with Graves' ophthalmopathy. The CDR3 here is CSARTSGSLDTQYF. The DNA for the CDR3 is TGCAGTGCTCGGACTAGCGGGAGTTTAGATACGCAGTATTTT.